The present T cell receptor (beta chain) was sequenced within a study of CD8+ T cells in alopecia areata. Overall study results and limits: Higher clonality and more expanded CD8+ clones appeared in lesional than normal scalp. Sequenced scalp T cells also include alphabeta T cells resident in normal skin.

This clone occurred a few times. Its specificity is not known. The CDR3 loop spans 14 amino acids. Germline V gene sequence: CDR1 SEHNR, CDR2 FQNEAQ (reference sequence). The V gene lost 5 bases and the J gene lost 4 bases, with 13 bases spanning the gap. As to treatment: oral pan-JAK inhibitor, 5-10 mg twice daily. Alopecia areata patients provided lesional scalp punch biopsies and peripheral blood, both collected for the study. RNA was isolated and reverse transcribed to cDNA, the sequencing template. Using immunoSEQ multiplex PCR, the repertoire was profiled, and TCRdb retains in-frame clones only, with some absent. The sample yields a few hundred thousand clones, approximately 38% seen once.

This material consisted of CD4+ T cells sorted from blood, taken around week 31, from a patient treated with tofacitinib. This chain links TRBV7-9 with TRBJ2-3, with D possibly being TRBD2 (6 bases). The clonotype originates from a human donor with alopecia areata. The CDR3 region has the DNA TGTGCCAGCAGCCCCATCGGGAGAGCAGATACGCAGTATTTT. Translation gives CASSPIGRADTQYF.